These T cell receptor beta chains were read from a single sample in a study of cytomegalovirus exposure and HLA in healthy donors. Produced via immunoSEQ multiplex PCR; TCRdb's table is partial and in-frame only. In the table there are 90,000 or so clones, roughly 80% of which are singletons. Input material: PBMCs. The receptors derive from a boy aged 5-17 years in good health and CMV-seronegative. The conserved cysteine and the conserved F or W are not part of the CDR3 here. Rows give clone size only sometimes, using once, few, many, or a class for an expanded clone.

size,V,CDR3
.,TRBV5-1,ASSPQGIGTEAF
.,TRBV6-5,ARPRPDRTHNEQF
.,TRBV30,AWSRTGLGTGYT
.,TRBV4-1,ASSRPGQRSYNEQF
.,TRBV15,ATSRESALSTDTQY
.,TRBV13,ASSARGYIHNEQF
.,TRBV27,ATKGLFYGYT
.,TRBV4-1,ASSLRQGAGEQY
.,TRBV6-5,ASSYSAGNQPQH
.,TRBV28,ASSLGTGGNTIY
many,TRBV4-3,ASSHRTSGSYEQY
.,TRBV27,ASRSTGFTEAF
.,TRBV9,ASSVGGTEYEQY
.,TRBV6-6,ASSDGGGAYEQY
.,TRBV27,ASSWGGNGEKLF
.,TRBV5-8,ASQSPGTGNQPQH
.,TRBV9,ASSVVTSGSNEQF
.,TRBV4-3,ASSQDWARGDYQF
.,TRBV10-1,ASSETGGRNEQF
once,TRBV27,ASSSVTGQVYEQY
.,TRBV28,ASSFGGGRNNEQF
.,TRBV7-2,ASSLGSGGYEQY